These T cell receptor beta chains were read from a single sample in a study of a mutant IDH1 vaccine in newly diagnosed glioma. Data came from immunoSEQ multiplex PCR; TCRdb stores just in-frame clones and leaves some out. The sample contains approximately 100,000 clones, approximately 90% of which appear only once. Sequencing used PBMCs, obtained from a glioma patient treated with radiotherapy, temozolomide or both. Receptor source: a woman aged 45-65 years with glioma. Both conserved end residues are part of each CDR3. The D gene is left open where the match is weak. Size is stated for part of the rows, as once, few or many counts, or as a class when the clone is expanded.

v_call	clone_size	d_call	j_call	cdr3_nt	cdr3_aa
TRBV5-5	.	TRBD1	TRBJ1-2	TGTGCCAGCAGCCCAACCCACAGGGGGCTCGGGGGTGGCTACACCTTC	CASSPTHRGLGGGYTF
TRBV2	.	.	TRBJ2-7	TGTGCCAGCACCCTACTGGAGGGCGACGAGCAGTACTTC	CASTLLEGDEQYF
TRBV15	few	.	TRBJ2-7	TGTGCCACCAGCAGGCGAACGGGCGAGCAGTACTTC	CATSRRTGEQYF
TRBV27	.	.	TRBJ1-5	TGTGCCAGCAGTCCCGGACCAGGGAATAGCAATCAGCCCCAGCATTTT	CASSPGPGNSNQPQHF
TRBV7-9	.	.	TRBJ2-1	TGTGCCAGCAGCTCGTTATACAATGAGCAGTTCTTC	CASSSLYNEQFF
TRBV9	.	TRBD2	TRBJ2-7	TGTGCCAGCAGCCCGGCGGGGGGCTCCGAGCAGTACTTC	CASSPAGGSEQYF
TRBV6-5	.	TRBD1	TRBJ1-2	TGTGCCAGCAGTTACCTCCTCGGGACAGGGCGATTGGGCTACACCTTC	CASSYLLGTGRLGYTF
TRBV7-9	.	.	TRBJ2-7	TGTGCCAGCAGCTTAGTGGGCGAGCAGTACTTC	CASSLVGEQYF
TRBV7-8	.	.	TRBJ1-6	TGTGCCAGCAGCGCACTCCAATCTTCACCCCTCCACTTT	CASSALQSSPLHF
TRBV6-5	.	TRBD2	TRBJ2-1	TGTGCCAGCAGTTACGGACTAGCGGGAGTAAGTGAGCAGTTCTTC	CASSYGLAGVSEQFF